This TCR beta chain comes out of a study of blood T cell repertoires in COVID-19. The table came from immunoSEQ multiplex PCR; TCRdb's copy has only in-frame clones and leaves some out. The sample shows some 64,000 clones, more than 65% of them seen only once. The ends were cut back, 5 bases at V and 7 bases at J, with 9 bases in the middle. The V gene's germline CDR1 is SGHTA and CDR2 FQGNSA. The CDR3 extends over 13 amino acids. The sequenced sample consisted of peripheral blood. This receptor was taken from a human donor in a cohort sampled during active COVID-19. V is TRBV7-2 and J is TRBJ1-6, with D possibly matching TRBD1 (6 bases). The CDR3 DNA reads TGTGCCAGCAGCGGACAGCAGAATTCACCCCTCCACTTT. Translated: CASSGQQNSPLHF.